Sequencing of this T cell receptor (beta chain) was carried out in a study of response to subunit inactivated influenza vaccine. Regarding the study as a whole: Only a handful of new T cells, the authors suggested, are recruited with each seasonal influenza vaccination.

The CDR3 length is 17 residues. Germline V gene sequence: CDR1 ENHRY, CDR2 SYGVKD. Trimming removed 3 bases from V and 1 base from J, with 16 bases in between. TCRdb reanalysed the RT-PCR reads using MiXCR and keeps one entry per CDR3 protein. The sample lists over 650,000 distinct CDR3 sequences; under 20% were seen once. In the case of this clonotype: Antigen: not known.

The receptor was isolated from a man aged 50 or older who received an inactivated influenza vaccine. Material: PBMCs from blood, obtained approximately 5 days after vaccination. The chain joins TRBV10-3 to TRBJ2-1; D perhaps matches TRBD1 (5 bases). The CDR3 sequence: CAISEPRQNPSYNEQFF. The CDR3 DNA follows: TGTGCCATCAGTGAACCACGACAGAACCCATCCTACAATGAGCAGTTCTTC.